These T cell receptor beta chains were read from a single sample in a study of blood T cell repertoires in COVID-19. Sequencing used immunoSEQ multiplex PCR; TCRdb keeps in-frame clones, though not all of them. The profile shows about 190,000 clones, 88% of them singletons. The sequencing sample was made of peripheral blood. The receptors derive from a human donor in a cohort sampled during active COVID-19. Each CDR3 is given with its conserved first and last residue. A D gene is named only where the DNA matches it firmly. Some rows mark clone size as missing; the rest say once, few, many or name a class of expanded clone.

v_call: TRBV9
d_call: TRBD1
j_call: TRBJ2-6
clone_size: .
cdr3_nt: TGTGCCAGCAGCGCCCGACAGGGGTCGGGCTCTGGGGCCAACGTCCTGACTTTC
cdr3_aa: CASSARQGSGSGANVLTF

v_call: TRBV18
d_call: .
j_call: TRBJ1-1
clone_size: .
cdr3_nt: TGTGCCAGCTCACCAAGCGTTAGTTTAACTGAAGCTTTCTTT
cdr3_aa: CASSPSVSLTEAFF

v_call: TRBV19
d_call: TRBD1
j_call: TRBJ2-6
clone_size: .
cdr3_nt: TGTGCCAGTAGACGACAGGGGTATGGGGCCAACGTCCTGACTTTC
cdr3_aa: CASRRQGYGANVLTF

v_call: TRBV2
d_call: .
j_call: TRBJ2-7
clone_size: .
cdr3_nt: TGTGCCAGCAGTGTGTCCGTGGATCGGGTCGGCTCCTACGAGCAGTACTTC
cdr3_aa: CASSVSVDRVGSYEQYF

v_call: TRBV9
d_call: TRBD1
j_call: TRBJ2-7
clone_size: .
cdr3_nt: TGTGCCAGCAACAAACAGGGGGAAACTTCCGGCGAGCAGTACTTC
cdr3_aa: CASNKQGETSGEQYF

v_call: TRBV9
d_call: .
j_call: TRBJ2-2
clone_size: .
cdr3_nt: TGTGCCAGCAGCGTAGGAGCGGGACATAACACCGGGGAGCTGTTTTTT
cdr3_aa: CASSVGAGHNTGELFF

v_call: TRBV4-3
d_call: .
j_call: TRBJ2-5
clone_size: .
cdr3_nt: TGCGCCAGCAGCCAAGGAGGGAACAGGGTAGGGAGAAATCAAAAAGAGACCCAGTACTTC
cdr3_aa: CASSQGGNRVGRNQKETQYF

v_call: TRBV11-2
d_call: .
j_call: TRBJ1-6
clone_size: .
cdr3_nt: TGTGCCAGCAGCTTATGGCGGGTCAGCGAGGCCCTCCACTTT
cdr3_aa: CASSLWRVSEALHF

v_call: TRBV12-3/TRBV12-4
d_call: .
j_call: TRBJ2-5
clone_size: .
cdr3_nt: TGTGCCAGCAGTGTGCACCCTCAGGGTACCCAGTACTTC
cdr3_aa: CASSVHPQGTQYF

v_call: TRBV18
d_call: TRBD2
j_call: TRBJ2-7
clone_size: .
cdr3_nt: TGTGCCAGCTCACCACCGGGTAGCGGGAGATACGAGCAGTACTTC
cdr3_aa: CASSPPGSGRYEQYF

v_call: TRBV24-1
d_call: .
j_call: TRBJ2-7
clone_size: .
cdr3_nt: TGTGCCACCAGTGAGTCTGACACCACATACTCCTACGAGCAGTACTTC
cdr3_aa: CATSESDTTYSYEQYF

v_call: TRBV9
d_call: TRBD1
j_call: TRBJ2-4
clone_size: .
cdr3_nt: TGTGCCAGCAGCCCGACCCTTACCGGGACAGGGCGGGATGCCAAAAACATTCAGTACTTC
cdr3_aa: CASSPTLTGTGRDAKNIQYF

v_call: TRBV5-6
d_call: .
j_call: TRBJ2-7
clone_size: .
cdr3_nt: TGTGCCAGCAGCTTGTTGAGCGGATCTTACGAGCAGTACTTC
cdr3_aa: CASSLLSGSYEQYF

v_call: TRBV27
d_call: TRBD2
j_call: TRBJ2-7
clone_size: once
cdr3_nt: TGTGCCAGCAGTCCACTAGCGGGAGTGGTCAGCTCCTACGAGCAGTACTTC
cdr3_aa: CASSPLAGVVSSYEQYF

v_call: TRBV6-5
d_call: TRBD1
j_call: TRBJ2-3
clone_size: once
cdr3_nt: TGTGCCAGCAGTTATACTCTGGACAGGTCCGCAGATACGCAGTATTTT
cdr3_aa: CASSYTLDRSADTQYF

v_call: TRBV6-6
d_call: TRBD1
j_call: TRBJ1-5
clone_size: .
cdr3_nt: TGTGCCAGCTCAGGGGGCGCCATAAATAGCAATCAGCCCCAGCATTTT
cdr3_aa: CASSGGAINSNQPQHF

v_call: TRBV4-2
d_call: TRBD2
j_call: TRBJ2-7
clone_size: .
cdr3_nt: TGTGCCAGCAGCCAAGATTTGGCCGGGACTAGTCGCGAGCAGTACTTC
cdr3_aa: CASSQDLAGTSREQYF

v_call: TRBV7-9
d_call: .
j_call: TRBJ1-2
clone_size: .
cdr3_nt: TGTGCCAGCAGCTTAGCGGTGTCAGCTAACTATGGCTACACCTTC
cdr3_aa: CASSLAVSANYGYTF

v_call: TRBV20-1
d_call: TRBD2
j_call: TRBJ2-1
clone_size: .
cdr3_nt: TGCAGTGCTAGTATCGCGGGGGTTGAGCAGTTCTTC
cdr3_aa: CSASIAGVEQFF

v_call: TRBV4-2
d_call: .
j_call: TRBJ2-5
clone_size: .
cdr3_nt: TGTGCCAGCAGACGGATGGGGGGATCGGAGACCCAGTACTTC
cdr3_aa: CASRRMGGSETQYF

v_call: TRBV10-1
d_call: TRBD2
j_call: TRBJ2-5
clone_size: .
cdr3_nt: TGCGCCAGCAGTGAGTTCTCTAGCGGGGGTGGACAAGAGACCCAGTACTTC
cdr3_aa: CASSEFSSGGGQETQYF

v_call: TRBV5-8
d_call: .
j_call: TRBJ2-4
clone_size: .
cdr3_nt: TGTGCCAGCAGCTTGAGGGGGACGAACATTCAGTACTTC
cdr3_aa: CASSLRGTNIQYF

v_call: TRBV6-1
d_call: .
j_call: TRBJ2-6
clone_size: .
cdr3_nt: TGTGCCAGCAGTGAAGCGCAGGGTGGGGCCAACGTCCTGACTTTC
cdr3_aa: CASSEAQGGANVLTF

v_call: TRBV4-3
d_call: TRBD2
j_call: TRBJ2-3
clone_size: .
cdr3_nt: TGCGCCAGCAGCCGGGTCCTCGGCGGGGGGGCTTCTAGCACAGATACGCAGTATTTT
cdr3_aa: CASSRVLGGGASSTDTQYF

v_call: TRBV13
d_call: TRBD2
j_call: TRBJ2-2
clone_size: .
cdr3_nt: TGTGCCAGCAGCGCCACTAGCGGGGTATACACCGGGGAGCTGTTTTTT
cdr3_aa: CASSATSGVYTGELFF

v_call: TRBV28
d_call: .
j_call: TRBJ2-5
clone_size: .
cdr3_nt: TGTGCCAGCAGTTTAGGAGGTCTGGAGACCCAGTACTTC
cdr3_aa: CASSLGGLETQYF

v_call: TRBV4-1
d_call: .
j_call: TRBJ1-2
clone_size: .
cdr3_nt: TGCGCCAGCAGCCAAGATCTTACAATTGGACAGAACTACACCTTC
cdr3_aa: CASSQDLTIGQNYTF

v_call: TRBV28
d_call: TRBD2
j_call: TRBJ2-2
clone_size: .
cdr3_nt: TGTGCCAGCAGTCGACTAGCGGGAGGGACCGGGGAGCTGTTTTTT
cdr3_aa: CASSRLAGGTGELFF

v_call: TRBV2
d_call: TRBD1
j_call: TRBJ1-6
clone_size: .
cdr3_nt: TGTGCCAGCAGAGACAGGGGTTATAATTCACCCCTCCACTTT
cdr3_aa: CASRDRGYNSPLHF